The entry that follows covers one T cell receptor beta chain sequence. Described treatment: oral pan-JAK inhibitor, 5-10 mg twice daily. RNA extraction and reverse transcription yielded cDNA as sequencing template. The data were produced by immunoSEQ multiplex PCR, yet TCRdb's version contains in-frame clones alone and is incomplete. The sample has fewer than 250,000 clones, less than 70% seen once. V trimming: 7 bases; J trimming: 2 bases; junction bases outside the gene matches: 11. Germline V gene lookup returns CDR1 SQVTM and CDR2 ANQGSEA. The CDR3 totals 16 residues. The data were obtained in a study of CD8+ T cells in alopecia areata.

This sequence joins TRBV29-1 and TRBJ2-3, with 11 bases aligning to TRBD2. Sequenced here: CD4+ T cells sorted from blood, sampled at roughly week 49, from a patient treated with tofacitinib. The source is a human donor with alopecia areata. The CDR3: CSGGGSTSGATDTQYF. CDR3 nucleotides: TGCAGCGGTGGGGGGTCGACTAGCGGGGCCACAGATACGCAGTATTTT.